This paragraph reports one T cell receptor beta chain. The antigen is unknown. The data derive from a study of somatic mutations in cytotoxic T cells in rheumatoid arthritis. Study overall: Prior to any treatment and right after diagnosis, patient blood (around 30 ml EDTA) was drawn. General study results and limits: It was found that CD8+ T-cell clonality in rheumatoid arthritis patients did not differ significantly from that in age-matched healthy controls.

Measured with immunoSEQ multiplex PCR; TCRdb has only the in-frame clones, and not every one. The data contain just over 15,000 clones, 65% to 80% of them singletons. Losses at the gene ends were 7 bases for V and 4 bases for J; bases not matched to a gene: 11. CDR1 MNHNS and CDR2 SASEGT come from the germline V gene. This CDR3 contains 15 residues. The chain is built from TRBV6-1 and TRBJ1-2; 8 bases line up with TRBD1. Source material: CD8+ T cells sorted from blood. The TCR sequence derives from an adult with rheumatoid arthritis. CDR3 nucleotides: TGTGCCAGCAAAGGGAAAACCGACAGGGGCTATGGCTACACCTTC. Protein: CASKGKTDRGYGYTF.